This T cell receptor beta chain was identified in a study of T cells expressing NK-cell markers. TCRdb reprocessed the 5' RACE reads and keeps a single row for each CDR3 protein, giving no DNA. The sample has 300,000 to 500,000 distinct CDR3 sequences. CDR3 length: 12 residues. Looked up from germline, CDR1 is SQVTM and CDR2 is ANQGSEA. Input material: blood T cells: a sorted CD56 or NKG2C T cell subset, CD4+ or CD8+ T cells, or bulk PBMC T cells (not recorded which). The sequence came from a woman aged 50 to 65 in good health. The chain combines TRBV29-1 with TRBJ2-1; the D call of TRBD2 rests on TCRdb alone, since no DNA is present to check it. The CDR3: CSVAGRSDEQFF.